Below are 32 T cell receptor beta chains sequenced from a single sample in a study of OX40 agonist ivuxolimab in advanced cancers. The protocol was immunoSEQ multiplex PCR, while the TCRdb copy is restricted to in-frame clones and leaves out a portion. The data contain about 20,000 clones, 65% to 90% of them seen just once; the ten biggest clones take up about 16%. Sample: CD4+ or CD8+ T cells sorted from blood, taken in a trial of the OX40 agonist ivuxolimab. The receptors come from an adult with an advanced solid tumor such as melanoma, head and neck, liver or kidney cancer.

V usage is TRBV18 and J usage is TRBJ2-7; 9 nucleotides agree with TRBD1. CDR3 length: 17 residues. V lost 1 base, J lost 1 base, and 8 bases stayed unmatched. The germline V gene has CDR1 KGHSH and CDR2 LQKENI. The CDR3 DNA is TGTGCCAGCTCACCACTCAGTACAGGGGGCCGGTCCTACGAGCAGTACTTC. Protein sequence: CASSPLSTGGRSYEQYF.

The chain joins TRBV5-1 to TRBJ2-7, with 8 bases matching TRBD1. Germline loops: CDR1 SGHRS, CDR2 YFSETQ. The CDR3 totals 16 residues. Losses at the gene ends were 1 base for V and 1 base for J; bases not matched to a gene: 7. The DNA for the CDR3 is TGCGCCAGCAGCTTGAAGGGGCAGGGGGCTTCCTACGAGCAGTACTTC. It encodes CASSLKGQGASYEQYF.

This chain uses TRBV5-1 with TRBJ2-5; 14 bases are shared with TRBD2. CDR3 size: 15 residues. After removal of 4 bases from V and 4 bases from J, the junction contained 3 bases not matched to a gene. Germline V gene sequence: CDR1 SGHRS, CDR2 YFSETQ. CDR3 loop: CASSLTSGGAETQYF. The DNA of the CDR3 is TGCGCCAGCAGCCTGACTAGCGGGGGGGCAGAGACCCAGTACTTC.

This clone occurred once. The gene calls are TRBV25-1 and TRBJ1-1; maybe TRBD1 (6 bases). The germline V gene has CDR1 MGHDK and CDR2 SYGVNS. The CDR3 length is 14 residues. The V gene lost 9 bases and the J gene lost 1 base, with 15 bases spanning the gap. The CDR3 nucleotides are TGTGCCAGTGAGACCAGGGGAAAGAACACTGAAGCTTTCTTT. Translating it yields CASETRGKNTEAFF.

CDR3 nucleotides: TGTGCCACCAGCAGAGCCCCCGACAGGGTCTACGAGCAGTACTTC. It specifies CATSRAPDRVYEQYF. The chain is built from TRBV15 and TRBJ2-7; 7 bases are a match to TRBD1. The CDR3 is 15 amino acids. CDR1 is LNHNV, CDR2 YYDKDF, per germline (reference sequence). Unmatched junction bases numbered 6, after V lost 1 base and J lost 3 bases.

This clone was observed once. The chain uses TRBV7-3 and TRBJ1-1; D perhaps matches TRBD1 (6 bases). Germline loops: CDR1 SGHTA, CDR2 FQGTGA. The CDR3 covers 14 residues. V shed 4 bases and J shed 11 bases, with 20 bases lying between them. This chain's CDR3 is CASSSVGAHGPAFF. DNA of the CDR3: TGTGCCAGCAGCTCGGTGGGGGCCCACGGCCCCGCTTTCTTT.

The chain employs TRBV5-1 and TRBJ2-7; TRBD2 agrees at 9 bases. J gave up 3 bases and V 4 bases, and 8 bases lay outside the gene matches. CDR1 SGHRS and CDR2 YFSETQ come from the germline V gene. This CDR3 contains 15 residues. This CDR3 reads CASSPPSGADYEQYF. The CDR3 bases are TGCGCCAGCAGCCCCCCTAGCGGGGCAGACTACGAGCAGTACTTC.

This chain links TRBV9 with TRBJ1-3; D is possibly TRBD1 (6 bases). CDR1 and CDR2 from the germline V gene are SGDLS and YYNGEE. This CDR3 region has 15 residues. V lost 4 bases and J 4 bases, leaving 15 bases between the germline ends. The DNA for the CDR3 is TGTGCCAGCAGCAAAGAGGGGGTGTGGGGAAACACCATATATTTT. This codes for CASSKEGVWGNTIYF.

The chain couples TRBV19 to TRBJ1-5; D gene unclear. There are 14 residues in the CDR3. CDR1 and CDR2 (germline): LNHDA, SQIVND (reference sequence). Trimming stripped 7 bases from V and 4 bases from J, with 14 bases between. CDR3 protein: CASKGSSANQPQHF. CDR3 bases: TGTGCCAGTAAGGGTTCGAGTGCTAATCAGCCCCAGCATTTT.

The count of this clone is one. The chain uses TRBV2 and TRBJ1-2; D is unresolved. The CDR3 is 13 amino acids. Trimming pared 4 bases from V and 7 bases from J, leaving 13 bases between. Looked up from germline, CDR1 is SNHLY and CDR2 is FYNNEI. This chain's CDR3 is CASSVKTGSGYTF. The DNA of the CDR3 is TGTGCCAGCAGTGTGAAAACGGGAAGTGGCTACACCTTC.

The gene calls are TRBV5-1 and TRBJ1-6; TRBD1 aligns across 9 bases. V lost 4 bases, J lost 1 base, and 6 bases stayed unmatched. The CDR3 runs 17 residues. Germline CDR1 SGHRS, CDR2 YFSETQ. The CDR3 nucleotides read TGCGCCAGCAGCCCCGGGACAGGGCGGTCCTATAATTCACCCCTCCACTTT. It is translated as CASSPGTGRSYNSPLHF.

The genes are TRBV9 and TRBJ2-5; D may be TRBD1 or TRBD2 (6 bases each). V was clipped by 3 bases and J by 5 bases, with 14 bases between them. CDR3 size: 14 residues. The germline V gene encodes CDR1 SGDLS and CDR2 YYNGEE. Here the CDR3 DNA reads TGTGCCAGCAGCGCCGGGGGCCCCGGGGAGACCCAGTACTTC. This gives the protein CASSAGGPGETQYF.

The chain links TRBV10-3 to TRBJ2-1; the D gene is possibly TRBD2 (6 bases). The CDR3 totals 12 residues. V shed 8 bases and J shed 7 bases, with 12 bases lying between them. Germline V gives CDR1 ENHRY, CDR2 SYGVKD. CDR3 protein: CAIPGSGNEQFF. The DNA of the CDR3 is TGTGCCATCCCCGGGAGCGGTAATGAGCAGTTCTTC.

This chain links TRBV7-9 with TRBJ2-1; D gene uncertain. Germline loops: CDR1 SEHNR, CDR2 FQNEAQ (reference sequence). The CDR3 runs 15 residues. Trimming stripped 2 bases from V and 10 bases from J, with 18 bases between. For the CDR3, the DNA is TGTGCCAGCAGCTTATTTGAATTAGGAAAGGAGGAGCAGTTCTTC. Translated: CASSLFELGKEEQFF.

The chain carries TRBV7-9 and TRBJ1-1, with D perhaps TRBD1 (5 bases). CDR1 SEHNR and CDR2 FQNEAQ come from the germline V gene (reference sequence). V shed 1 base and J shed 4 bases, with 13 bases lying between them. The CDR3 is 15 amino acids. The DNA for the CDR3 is TGTGCCAGCAGCTTAGGTGGGGGACTGGTCACTGAAGCTTTCTTT. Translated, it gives CASSLGGGLVTEAFF.

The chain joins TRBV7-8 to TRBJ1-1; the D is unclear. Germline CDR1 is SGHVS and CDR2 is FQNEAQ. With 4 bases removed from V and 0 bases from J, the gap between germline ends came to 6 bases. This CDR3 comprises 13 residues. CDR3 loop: CASSSSLNTEAFF. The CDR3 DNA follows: TGTGCCAGCAGCTCAAGTCTGAACACTGAAGCTTTCTTT.

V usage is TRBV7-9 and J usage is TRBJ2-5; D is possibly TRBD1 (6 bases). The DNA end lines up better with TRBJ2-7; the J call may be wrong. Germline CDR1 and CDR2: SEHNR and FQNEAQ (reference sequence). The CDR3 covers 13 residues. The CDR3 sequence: CASSGGRGGEQYF. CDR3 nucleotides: TGTGCCAGCAGCGGGGGCAGGGGTGGCGAGCAGTACTTC.

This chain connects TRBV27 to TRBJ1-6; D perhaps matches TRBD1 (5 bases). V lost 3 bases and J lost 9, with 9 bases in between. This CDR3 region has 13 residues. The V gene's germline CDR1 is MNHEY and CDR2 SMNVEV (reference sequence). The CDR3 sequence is CASSFNQGSPLHF. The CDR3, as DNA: TGTGCCAGCAGTTTCAATCAGGGTTCACCCCTCCACTTT.

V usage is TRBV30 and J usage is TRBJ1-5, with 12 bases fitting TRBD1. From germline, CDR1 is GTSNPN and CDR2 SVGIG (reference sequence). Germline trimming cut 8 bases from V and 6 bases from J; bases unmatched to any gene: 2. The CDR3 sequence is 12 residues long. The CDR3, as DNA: TGTGCCGGGACAGGGGGCGGTCAGCCCCAGCATTTT. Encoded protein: CAGTGGGQPQHF.

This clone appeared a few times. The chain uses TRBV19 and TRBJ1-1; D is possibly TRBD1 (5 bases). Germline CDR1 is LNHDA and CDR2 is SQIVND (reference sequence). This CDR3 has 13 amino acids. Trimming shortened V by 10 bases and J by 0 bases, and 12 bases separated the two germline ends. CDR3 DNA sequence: TGTGCCACTTCAGGGTTGGTGAACACTGAAGCTTTCTTT. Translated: CATSGLVNTEAFF. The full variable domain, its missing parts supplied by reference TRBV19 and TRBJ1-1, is DGGITQSPKYLFRKEGQNVTLSCEQNLNHDAMYWYRQDPGQGLRLIYYSQIVNDFQKGDIAEGYSVSREKKESFPLTVTSAQKNPTAFYLCATSGLVNTEAFFGQGTRLTVV.

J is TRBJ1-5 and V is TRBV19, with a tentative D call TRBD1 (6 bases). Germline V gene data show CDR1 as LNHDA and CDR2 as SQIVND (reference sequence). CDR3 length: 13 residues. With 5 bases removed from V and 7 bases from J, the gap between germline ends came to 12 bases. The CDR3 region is CASSYRVWQPQHF. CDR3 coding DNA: TGTGCCAGTAGTTACAGGGTTTGGCAGCCCCAGCATTTT.

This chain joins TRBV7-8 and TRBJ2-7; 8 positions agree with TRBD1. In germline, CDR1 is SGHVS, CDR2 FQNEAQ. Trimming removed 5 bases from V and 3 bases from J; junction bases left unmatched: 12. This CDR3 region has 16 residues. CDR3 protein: CASSPDPGQAYYEQYF. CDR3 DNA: TGTGCCAGCAGCCCTGATCCGGGACAGGCCTACTACGAGCAGTACTTC. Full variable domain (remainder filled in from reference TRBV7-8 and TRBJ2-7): GAGVSQSPRYKVAKRGQDVALRCDPISGHVSLFWYQQALGQGPEFLTYFQNEAQLDKSGLPSDRFFAERPEGSVSTLKIQRTQQEDSAVYLCASSPDPGQAYYEQYFGPGTRLTVT.

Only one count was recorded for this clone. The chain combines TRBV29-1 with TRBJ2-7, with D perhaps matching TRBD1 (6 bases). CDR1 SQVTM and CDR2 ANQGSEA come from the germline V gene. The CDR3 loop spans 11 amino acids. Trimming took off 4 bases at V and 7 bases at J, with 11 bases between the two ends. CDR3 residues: CSVGQVGEQYF. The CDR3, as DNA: TGCAGCGTTGGACAGGTCGGGGAGCAGTACTTC.

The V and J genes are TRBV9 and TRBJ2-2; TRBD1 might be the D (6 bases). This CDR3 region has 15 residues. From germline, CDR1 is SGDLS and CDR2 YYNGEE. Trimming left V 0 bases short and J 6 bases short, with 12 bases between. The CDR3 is CASSVVPDSSGELFF. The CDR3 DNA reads TGTGCCAGCAGCGTAGTCCCGGACAGCTCCGGGGAGCTGTTTTTT.

CDR3 nucleotide sequence: TGTGCCAGCAGTCGCCCAAGTATCCTGAACACTGAAGCTTTCTTT. It translates to CASSRPSILNTEAFF. The V call is TRBV5-4, the J call TRBJ1-1; D gene ambiguous. Germline lookup yields CDR1 SGHNT and CDR2 YYREEE (reference sequence). V lost 5 bases and J lost 0, with 14 bases in between. This CDR3 is built from 15 residues.

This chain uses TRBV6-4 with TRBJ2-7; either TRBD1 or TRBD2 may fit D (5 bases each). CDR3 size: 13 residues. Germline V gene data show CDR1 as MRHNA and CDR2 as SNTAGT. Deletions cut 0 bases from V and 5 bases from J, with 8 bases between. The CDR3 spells CASSDSGVHEQYF. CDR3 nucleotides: TGTGCCAGCAGTGACTCGGGGGTCCACGAGCAGTACTTC.

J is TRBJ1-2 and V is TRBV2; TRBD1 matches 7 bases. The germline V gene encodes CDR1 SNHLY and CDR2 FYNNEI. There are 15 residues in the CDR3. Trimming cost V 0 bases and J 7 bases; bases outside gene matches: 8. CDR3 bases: TGTGCCAGCAGTGAAGCGACAGGGAGAGTCTTTGGCTACACCTTC. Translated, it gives CASSEATGRVFGYTF. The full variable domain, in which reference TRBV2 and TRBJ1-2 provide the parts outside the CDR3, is EPEVTQTPSHQVTQMGQEVILRCVPISNHLYFYWYRQILGQKVEFLVSFYNNEISEKSEIFDDQFSVERPDGSNFTLKIRSTKLEDSAMYFCASSEATGRVFGYTFGSGTRLTVV.

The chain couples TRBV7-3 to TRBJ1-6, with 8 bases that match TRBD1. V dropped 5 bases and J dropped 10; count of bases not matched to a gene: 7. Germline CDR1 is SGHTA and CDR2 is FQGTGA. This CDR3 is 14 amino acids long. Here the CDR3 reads CASSRTGRRSPLHF. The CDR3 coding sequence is TGTGCCAGCAGCCGGACAGGGAGGCGATCACCCCTCCACTTT.

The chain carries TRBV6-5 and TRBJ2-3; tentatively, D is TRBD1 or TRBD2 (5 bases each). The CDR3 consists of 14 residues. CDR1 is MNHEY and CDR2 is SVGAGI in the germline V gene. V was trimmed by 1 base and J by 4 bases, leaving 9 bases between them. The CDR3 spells CASSYYGAPDTQYF. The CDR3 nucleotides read TGTGCCAGCAGTTACTACGGGGCTCCAGATACGCAGTATTTT.

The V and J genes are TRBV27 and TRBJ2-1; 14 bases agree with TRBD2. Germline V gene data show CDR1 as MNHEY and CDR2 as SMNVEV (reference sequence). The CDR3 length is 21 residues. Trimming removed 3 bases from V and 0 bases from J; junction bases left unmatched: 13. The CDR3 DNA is TGTGCCAGCAGTTTTTACCCTCCGGGACTAGCGGGGGCTAGCTCCTACAATGAGCAGTTCTTC. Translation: CASSFYPPGLAGASSYNEQFF.

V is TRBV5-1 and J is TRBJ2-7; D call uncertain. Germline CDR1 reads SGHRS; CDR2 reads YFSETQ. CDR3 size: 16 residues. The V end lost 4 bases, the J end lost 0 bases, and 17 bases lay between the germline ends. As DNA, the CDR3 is TGCGCCAGCAGCCCAACGCTTGGGCAGAGCTCCTACGAGCAGTACTTC. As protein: CASSPTLGQSSYEQYF.

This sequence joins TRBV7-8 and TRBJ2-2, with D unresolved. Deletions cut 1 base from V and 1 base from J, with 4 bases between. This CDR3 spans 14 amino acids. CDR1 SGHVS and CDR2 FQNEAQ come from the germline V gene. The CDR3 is CASSLGQNTGELFF. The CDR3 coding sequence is TGTGCCAGCAGCTTAGGACAGAACACCGGGGAGCTGTTTTTT.